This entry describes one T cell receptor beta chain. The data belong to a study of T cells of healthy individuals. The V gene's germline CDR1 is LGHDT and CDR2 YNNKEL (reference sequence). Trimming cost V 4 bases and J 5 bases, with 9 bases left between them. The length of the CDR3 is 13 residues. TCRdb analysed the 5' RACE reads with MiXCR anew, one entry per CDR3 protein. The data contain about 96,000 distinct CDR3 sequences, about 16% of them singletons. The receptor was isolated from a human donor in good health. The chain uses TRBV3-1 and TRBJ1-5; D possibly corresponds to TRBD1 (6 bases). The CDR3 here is CASSRSGDQPQHF. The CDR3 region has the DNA TGTGCCAGCAGCCGCTCAGGGGATCAGCCCCAGCATTTT.